These 19 T cell receptor beta chains were sequenced from one sample in a study of shared clonotypes between healthy human individuals (dated by TCRdb to about 2020). The library was generated by the immunoSEQ multiplex PCR assay. The source is immuneACCESS, and TCRdb retained only in-frame sequences with V and J called. Part of the clones is not carried over; for the studies checked, unresolved V genes explain less than half of this, and the remainder is unexplained. The sample table holds about 1 million clones, of which under 80% were seen once. About 1.5% of the sample comes from the top ten. The sample was memory CD4+ T cells sorted from blood. The label giving this sample's cell subset or site can be read as: CD45RA-negative fraction. The receptor set was obtained from a man younger than 35 in good health.

The chain combines TRBV11-2 with TRBJ2-1; the D is unclear. Germline CDR1 SGHAT, CDR2 FQNNGV. The ends were cut back, 0 bases at V and 8 bases at J, with 14 bases in the middle. CDR3 length: 15 residues. The CDR3 here is CASSLDPTGYDEQFF. In DNA form, the CDR3 reads TGTGCCAGCAGCTTAGATCCCACTGGGTACGATGAGCAGTTCTTC.

The chain has TRBV28 and TRBJ1-6; D not resolved. Trimming removed 4 bases from V and 8 bases from J, with 15 bases in between. Germline V lookup: CDR1 MDHEN, CDR2 SYDVKM. The CDR3 totals 15 residues. DNA of the CDR3: TGTGCCAGCAGTTCTGTTGGGGAAAGAGATTCACCCCTCCACTTT. It translates to CASSSVGERDSPLHF.

The chain's CDR3 is CASSPWTSGGNEQFF. The DNA for the CDR3 is TGCGCCAGCAGCCCGTGGACTAGCGGAGGGAATGAGCAGTTCTTC. The V gene is TRBV5-1, the J gene TRBJ2-1; 10 bases align to TRBD2. CDR3 length: 15 residues. The junction had 8 bases not matched to a gene; V was cut back by 4 bases and J by 7 bases. Germline V gene sequence: CDR1 SGHRS, CDR2 YFSETQ.

The J gene is TRBJ2-3, the V gene TRBV6-5, with 8 bases matching TRBD2. J was trimmed by 4 bases and V by 0 bases; bases with no gene match: 6. Germline lookup yields CDR1 MNHEY and CDR2 SVGAGI. This CDR3 has 16 amino acids. CDR3 sequence reads: CASSYSGGGNADTQYF. CDR3 DNA: TGTGCCAGCAGTTACTCTGGCGGGGGGAACGCAGATACGCAGTATTTT.

CDR3: CASSRDSPSSGNTIYF. The CDR3 nucleotides are TGTGCCAGCAGCAGAGACAGCCCGAGCTCTGGAAACACCATATATTTT. The J gene is TRBJ1-3, the V gene TRBV6-6; possible D gene TRBD1, 5 bases. CDR3 length: 16 amino acids. Germline V CDR1 and CDR2: MNHNY, SVGAGI (reference sequence). The V end was cut by 6 bases, the J end by 0 bases, with 15 bases between.

V and J are TRBV10-3 and TRBJ2-3; 10 positions agree with TRBD1. The length of the CDR3 is 16 residues. V lost 3 bases to trimming and J lost 3 bases; unmatched junction nucleotides: 6. CDR1 ENHRY and CDR2 SYGVKD come from the germline V gene. DNA for the CDR3: TGTGCCATCAGTGACCCCCGGGACAGGGGAACAGATACGCAGTATTTT. This gives the protein CAISDPRDRGTDTQYF.

CDR3 region: CASSEVGMGTQYF. The CDR3 DNA reads as TGTGCCAGCAGTGAGGTGGGGATGGGGACCCAGTACTTC. The chain combines TRBV6-1 with TRBJ2-5; D unclear. Germline V CDR1 and CDR2: MNHNS, SASEGT. The CDR3 sequence is 13 residues long. Trimming took off 3 bases at V and 7 bases at J, with 12 bases between the two ends.

The chain carries TRBV2 and TRBJ2-5; TRBD2 matches 14 bases. In germline, CDR1 is SNHLY, CDR2 FYNNEI. V lost 6 bases to trimming and J lost 1 base; unmatched junction nucleotides: 4. There are 16 residues in the CDR3. In DNA form, the CDR3 reads TGTGCCAGCAGACGACTAGCGGGAGGGTCCCAAGAGACCCAGTACTTC. It yields the protein CASRRLAGGSQETQYF.

This clone was seen a few times. The CDR3 reads CASSRTGGGTDTQYF. In nucleotides, the CDR3 is TGTGCCAGCAGCCGGACAGGGGGCGGCACAGATACGCAGTATTTT. The genes are TRBV7-9 and TRBJ2-3; TRBD1 aligns across 11 bases. CDR1 and CDR2 from the germline V gene are SEHNR and FQNEAQ (reference sequence). The CDR3 covers 15 residues. V was pared by 5 bases and J by 1 base, with 2 bases of the junction left unmatched.

V is TRBV27 and J is TRBJ2-7; weak D call: TRBD2 (6 bases). CDR3 length: 15 amino acids. Trimming stripped 4 bases from V and 2 bases from J, with 15 bases between. The germline gives CDR1 MNHEY, CDR2 SMNVEV (reference sequence). This CDR3 reads CASSSPSEVTYEQYF. The CDR3 region has the DNA TGTGCCAGCAGTTCCCCTAGCGAGGTAACCTACGAGCAGTACTTC.

The gene calls are TRBV11-3 and TRBJ1-1; tentatively, D is TRBD1 (5 bases). Trimming left V 3 bases short and J 4 bases short, with 9 bases between. The CDR3 has 13 amino acids. Germline-derived CDR1 and CDR2 are SGHNT and YENEEA. The CDR3 sequence: CASSLRQGTEAFF. The CDR3 nucleotides are TGTGCCAGCAGCTTGCGTCAGGGCACTGAAGCTTTCTTT.

The rearrangement links TRBV5-1 to TRBJ1-4; 8 bases match TRBD1. The germline V gene encodes CDR1 SGHRS and CDR2 YFSETQ. Unmatched junction bases numbered 7, after V lost 4 bases and J lost 8 bases. The CDR3 sequence is 14 residues long. Here the CDR3 DNA reads TGCGCCAGCAGCCCAGGGGGCTCGTGGGAAAAACTGTTTTTT. Translating it yields CASSPGGSWEKLFF.

The chain has TRBV4-3 and TRBJ2-4; 8 bases agree with TRBD2. The trim removed 1 base at V and 6 bases at J, leaving 11 bases unmatched. CDR1 is LGHNA and CDR2 is YSLEER in the germline V gene. The CDR3 is made up of 17 amino acids. The CDR3 nucleotides are TGCGCCAGCAGCCAAGGGTCCCCGGGAGGGCCATTAAACATTCAGTACTTC. Protein: CASSQGSPGGPLNIQYF.

V is TRBV18 and J is TRBJ1-5, with 7 bases lining up with TRBD1. The CDR3 spans 15 residues. Germline V gives CDR1 KGHSH, CDR2 LQKENI. Trimming took 3 bases from V and 0 from J; bases not matched to a gene: 2. The CDR3, as DNA: TGTGCCAGCTCACCGACAGGGAATAGCAATCAGCCCCAGCATTTT. It yields the protein CASSPTGNSNQPQHF.

J is TRBJ1-4 and V is TRBV30, with D hard to call. In germline, CDR1 is GTSNPN, CDR2 SVGIG (reference sequence). The CDR3 length is 13 residues. V was trimmed by 0 bases and J by 7 bases, leaving 9 bases between them. CDR3 loop: CAWSVLSGEKLFF. CDR3 nucleotide sequence: TGTGCCTGGAGTGTACTCTCGGGTGAAAAACTGTTTTTT.

The chain recombines TRBV19 with TRBJ2-2; 11 bases align to TRBD2. The V and J ends lost 4 bases and 1 base, in that order; junction bases with no gene match: 2. Germline-derived CDR1 and CDR2 are LNHDA and SQIVND (reference sequence). The CDR3 runs to 16 residues. CDR3 DNA: TGTGCCAGTAGTACAGGGACTAGCGGGAACACCGGGGAGCTGTTTTTT. This codes for CASSTGTSGNTGELFF. The variable domain in full, completed from reference TRBV19 and TRBJ2-2, reads DGGITQSPKYLFRKEGQNVTLSCEQNLNHDAMYWYRQDPGQGLRLIYYSQIVNDFQKGDIAEGYSVSREKKESFPLTVTSAQKNPTAFYLCASSTGTSGNTGELFFGEGSRLTVL.

The rearrangement uses TRBV7-2 and TRBJ1-2, with D hard to call. This CDR3 has 13 residues. The V end lost 4 bases, the J end lost 2 bases, and 8 bases lay between the germline ends. Germline V gene sequence: CDR1 SGHTA, CDR2 FQGNSA. The DNA for the CDR3 is TGTGCCAGCAGCTCGGGGTCCAACTATGGCTACACCTTC. Protein: CASSSGSNYGYTF.

The chain employs TRBV7-8 and TRBJ1-5; D call uncertain. Germline CDR1 is SGHVS and CDR2 is FQNEAQ. The CDR3 covers 15 residues. The V end lost 0 bases, the J end lost 4 bases, and 10 bases lay between the germline ends. The CDR3 is CASSLALGNNQPQHF. The CDR3 DNA is TGTGCCAGCAGCTTAGCTTTGGGTAATAATCAGCCCCAGCATTTT.

The chain recombines TRBV5-1 with TRBJ1-2, with unresolved D. The germline gives CDR1 SGHRS, CDR2 YFSETQ. The CDR3 spans 15 residues. The V gene lost 4 bases and the J gene lost 7 bases, with 20 bases spanning the gap. Written as DNA, the CDR3 is TGCGCCAGCAGCCTACGATTGGACGGCCCTCTTGGCTACACCTTC. This sequence encodes CASSLRLDGPLGYTF.